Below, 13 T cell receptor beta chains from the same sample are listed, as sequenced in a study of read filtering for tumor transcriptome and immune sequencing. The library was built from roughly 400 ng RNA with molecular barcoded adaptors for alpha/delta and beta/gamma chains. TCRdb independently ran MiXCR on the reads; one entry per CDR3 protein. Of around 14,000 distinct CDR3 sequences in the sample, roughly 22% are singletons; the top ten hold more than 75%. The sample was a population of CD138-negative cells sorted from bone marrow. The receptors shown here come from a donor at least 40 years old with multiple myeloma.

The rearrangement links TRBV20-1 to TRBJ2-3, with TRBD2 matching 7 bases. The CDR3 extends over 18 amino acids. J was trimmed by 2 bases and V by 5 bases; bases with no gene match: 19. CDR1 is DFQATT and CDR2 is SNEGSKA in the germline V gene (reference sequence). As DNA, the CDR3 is TGCAGTGCTCCCGGGGACCCTCTCGCGGGGGAAATCACAGATACGCAGTATTTT. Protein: CSAPGDPLAGEITDTQYF.

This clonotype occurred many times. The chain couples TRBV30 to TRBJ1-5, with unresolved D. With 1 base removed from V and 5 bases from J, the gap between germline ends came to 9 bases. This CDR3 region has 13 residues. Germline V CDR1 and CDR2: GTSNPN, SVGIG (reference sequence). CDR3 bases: TGTGCCTGGAGTGAACAGATAGATCAGCCCCAGCATTTT. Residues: CAWSEQIDQPQHF.

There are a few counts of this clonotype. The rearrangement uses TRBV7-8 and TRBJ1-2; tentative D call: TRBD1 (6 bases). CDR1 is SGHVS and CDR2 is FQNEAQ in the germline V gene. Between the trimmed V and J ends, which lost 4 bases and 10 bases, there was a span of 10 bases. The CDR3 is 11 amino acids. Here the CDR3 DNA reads TGTGCCAGCAGCTCAGGGGTTATCTACACCTTC. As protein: CASSSGVIYTF.

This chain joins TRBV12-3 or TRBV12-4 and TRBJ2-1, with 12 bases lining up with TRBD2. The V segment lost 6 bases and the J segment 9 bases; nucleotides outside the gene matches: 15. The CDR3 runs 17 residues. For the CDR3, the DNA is TGTGCCAGCAGGAACGTCCGGACTAGCGGGATTCAGGGTGAGCAGTTCTTC. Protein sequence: CASRNVRTSGIQGEQFF.

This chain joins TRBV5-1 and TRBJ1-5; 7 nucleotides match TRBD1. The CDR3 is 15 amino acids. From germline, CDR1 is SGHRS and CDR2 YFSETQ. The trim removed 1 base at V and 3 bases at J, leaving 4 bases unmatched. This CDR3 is CASSLSGGYNQPQHF. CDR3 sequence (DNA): TGCGCCAGCAGCTTGTCAGGGGGATACAATCAGCCCCAGCATTTT. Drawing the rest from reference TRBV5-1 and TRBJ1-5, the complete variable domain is KAGVTQTPRYLIKTRGQQVTLSCSPISGHRSVSWYQQTPGQGLQFLFEYFSETQRNKGNFPGRFSGRQFSNSRSEMNVSTLELGDSALYLCASSLSGGYNQPQHFGDGTRLSIL.

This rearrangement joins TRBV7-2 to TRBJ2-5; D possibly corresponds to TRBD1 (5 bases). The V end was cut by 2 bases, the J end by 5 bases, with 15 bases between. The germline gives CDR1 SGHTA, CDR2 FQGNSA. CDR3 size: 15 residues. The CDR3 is CASSLKFCGAETQYF. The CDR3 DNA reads TGTGCCAGCAGCTTAAAATTCTGTGGGGCGGAGACCCAGTACTTC.

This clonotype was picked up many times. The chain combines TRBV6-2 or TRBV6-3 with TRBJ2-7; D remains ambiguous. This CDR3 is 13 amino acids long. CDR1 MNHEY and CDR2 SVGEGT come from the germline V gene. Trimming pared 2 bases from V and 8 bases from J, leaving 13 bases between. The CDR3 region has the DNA TGTGCCAGCAGTTACGTGGAGCCCTGGCAGCAGTACTTC. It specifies CASSYVEPWQQYF.

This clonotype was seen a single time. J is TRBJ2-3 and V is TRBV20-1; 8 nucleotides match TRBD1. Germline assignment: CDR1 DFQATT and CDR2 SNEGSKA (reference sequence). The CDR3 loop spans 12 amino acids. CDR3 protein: CRATGGTDTQYF. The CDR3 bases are TGCAGGGCGACAGGGGGCACAGATACGCAGTATTTT.

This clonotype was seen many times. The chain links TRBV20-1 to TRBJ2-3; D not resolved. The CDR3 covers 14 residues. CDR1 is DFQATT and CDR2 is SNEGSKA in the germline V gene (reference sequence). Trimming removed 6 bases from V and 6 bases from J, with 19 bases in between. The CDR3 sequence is CSAWARLGLDTQYF. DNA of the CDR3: TGCAGTGCGTGGGCCCGTTTGGGTTTGGATACGCAGTATTTT.

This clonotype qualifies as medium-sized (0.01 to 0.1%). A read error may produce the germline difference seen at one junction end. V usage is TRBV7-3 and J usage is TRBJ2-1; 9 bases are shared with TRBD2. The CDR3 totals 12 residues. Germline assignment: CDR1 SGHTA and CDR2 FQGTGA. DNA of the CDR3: TGCGCTACTAGCGGGCACTACAATGAGCAGTTCTTC. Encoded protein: CATSGHYNEQFF.

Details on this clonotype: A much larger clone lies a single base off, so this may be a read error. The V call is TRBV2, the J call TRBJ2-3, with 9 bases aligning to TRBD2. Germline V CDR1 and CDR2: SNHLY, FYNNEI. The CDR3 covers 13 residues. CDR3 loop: CVSKASGVDTQYF. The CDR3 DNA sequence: TGTGTCAGCAAGGCTAGCGGGGTAGATACGCAGTATTTT.

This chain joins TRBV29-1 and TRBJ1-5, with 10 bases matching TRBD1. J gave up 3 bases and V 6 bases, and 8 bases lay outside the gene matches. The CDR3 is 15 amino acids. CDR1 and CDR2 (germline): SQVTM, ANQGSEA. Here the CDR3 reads CSVATGTGVNQPQHF. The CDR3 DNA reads TGCAGCGTGGCGACCGGGACAGGGGTCAATCAGCCCCAGCATTTT.

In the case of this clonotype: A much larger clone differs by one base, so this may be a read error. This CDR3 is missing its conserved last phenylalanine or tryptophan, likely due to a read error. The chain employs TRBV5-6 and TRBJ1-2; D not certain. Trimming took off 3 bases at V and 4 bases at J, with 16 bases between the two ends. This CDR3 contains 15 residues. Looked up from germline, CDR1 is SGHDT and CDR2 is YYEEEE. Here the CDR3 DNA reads TGTGCCAGCAGCTCGCTAGACATCACCCCCTATGGCTACACCCTC. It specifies CASSSLDITPYGYTL.